This entry features one T cell receptor (beta chain) sequence. Antigen: not known. This entry comes from a study of long-term antiretroviral therapy in people with HIV. Study-wide findings and caveats: Transplant donor controls retained higher diversity, though diversity increased after ART. ART adherence, viral resistance and therapy changes were not recorded.

The CDR3 sequence is 12 residues long. V lost 10 bases and J lost 7; bases outside the gene matches: 6. In germline, CDR1 is MNHNY, CDR2 SVGAGI (reference sequence). At survey level, the immunoSEQ assay was run in its v3.0 version. Per sample, sequencing targeted about 40,000-55,000 T-cell genomes. Clones were sequenced by immunoSEQ multiplex PCR, and TCRdb holds only the in-frame ones, with some missing. This sample has 25,000 to 30,000 clones, with about 89% found just once. Source: unsorted PBMCs, taken 3.1 years after starting antiretroviral therapy. This receptor was taken from a man aged 18 to 30 with HIV. V usage is TRBV6-6 and J usage is TRBJ1-4; TRBD1 matches at 7 bases. The CDR3: CAIRQGGEKLFF. CDR3 in DNA: TGTGCCATCCGACAGGGAGGTGAAAAACTGTTTTTT.